The 25 T cell receptor beta chains given below trace back to one sample, sequenced in a study of siplizumab effects on memory and regulatory T cells. The protocol was immunoSEQ multiplex PCR, while the TCRdb copy is restricted to in-frame clones and leaves out a portion. The sample shows 95,000 to 130,000 clones, roughly 94% of them seen only once. Source material: non-Treg CD4+ T cells sorted from blood. The source is a human donor in good health.

This chain's CDR3 is CASSPQDRIKNTEAFF. The CDR3 coding sequence is TGTGCCAGCAGCCCTCAAGACAGAATAAAGAACACTGAAGCTTTCTTT. This chain uses TRBV4-2 with TRBJ1-1; perhaps TRBD1 as D (5 bases). CDR1 and CDR2 (germline): LGHNA, YNFKEQ. Trimming left V 4 bases short and J 1 base short, with 16 bases between. The CDR3 runs to 16 residues.

V usage is TRBV5-1 and J usage is TRBJ1-1; TRBD1 agrees at 12 bases. The junction had 2 bases not matched to a gene; V was cut back by 4 bases and J by 4 bases. The CDR3 covers 14 residues. CDR1 and CDR2 (germline): SGHRS, YFSETQ. CDR3 in amino acids: CASSTGQGATEAFF. The CDR3 nucleotides are TGCGCCAGCAGCACGGGACAGGGGGCCACTGAAGCTTTCTTT.

The rearrangement joins TRBV7-6 to TRBJ1-1; D gene uncertain. The ends were cut back, 1 base at V and 1 base at J, with 7 bases in the middle. Germline CDR1 SGHVS, CDR2 FNYEAQ. The CDR3 totals 14 residues. The CDR3 DNA sequence: TGTGCCAGCAGCTTAGGGTTTGAGAACACTGAAGCTTTCTTT. Its translation is CASSLGFENTEAFF.

The CDR3, as DNA: TGTGCCAGCAGCGTAGATGGCTATGGCTACACCTTC. Translation gives CASSVDGYGYTF. The V call is TRBV9, the J call TRBJ1-2; D is ambiguous. This CDR3 region has 12 residues. The germline V and J ends were trimmed by 0 bases and 4 bases, with 4 bases remaining between them. Germline loops: CDR1 SGDLS, CDR2 YYNGEE.

The CDR3 sequence is CASSHGLAGNNEQFF. DNA of the CDR3: TGTGCCAGCAGCCACGGACTAGCGGGGAACAATGAGCAGTTCTTC. V gene TRBV6-5 combines with J gene TRBJ2-1, with 12 bases matching TRBD2. The CDR3 consists of 15 residues. Germline V lookup: CDR1 MNHEY, CDR2 SVGAGI. After removal of 6 bases from V and 5 bases from J, the junction contained 5 bases not matched to a gene.

This chain joins TRBV9 and TRBJ1-1; D is perhaps TRBD1 (5 bases). The CDR3 has 15 residues. V was clipped by 4 bases and J by 4 bases, with 17 bases between them. Germline CDR1 and CDR2: SGDLS and YYNGEE. CDR3 in amino acids: CASSPLGGSPTEAFF. The CDR3 DNA is TGTGCCAGCAGCCCTCTTGGGGGGAGTCCCACTGAAGCTTTCTTT.

The J gene is TRBJ1-6, the V gene TRBV7-8, with D perhaps matching TRBD1 (5 bases). Trimming removed 5 bases from V and 12 bases from J, with 17 bases in between. This CDR3 comprises 14 residues. Looked up from germline, CDR1 is SGHVS and CDR2 is FQNEAQ. The CDR3 DNA reads as TGTGCCAGCAGCGCCAAGGGGACGCTCTTACCCCTCCACTTT. Translated: CASSAKGTLLPLHF.

The rearrangement uses TRBV5-8 and TRBJ1-3; perhaps TRBD1 as D (5 bases). The germline V and J ends were trimmed by 3 bases and 4 bases, with 17 bases remaining between them. This CDR3 is built from 16 residues. Germline values: CDR1 SGHTS, CDR2 YDEGEE. The CDR3 bases are TGTGCCAGCAGCTGGGGGGATGGAGGGTCCGGAAACACCATATATTTT. Translated, it gives CASSWGDGGSGNTIYF.

The chain uses TRBV6-5 and TRBJ1-2; D uncertain. Trimming cost V 0 bases and J 9 bases, with 8 bases left between them. The CDR3 length is 12 residues. Looked up from germline, CDR1 is MNHEY and CDR2 is SVGAGI. DNA for the CDR3: TGTGCCAGCAGTTACTCGGCCGGTCGCTACACCTTC. It yields the protein CASSYSAGRYTF.

J is TRBJ1-2 and V is TRBV6-5; no definite D call. Germline lookup yields CDR1 MNHEY and CDR2 SVGAGI. The CDR3 loop spans 14 amino acids. V lost 7 bases and J 0 bases, leaving 12 bases between the germline ends. CDR3 DNA: TGTGCCAGCACTCACTCGCTGGCTAACTATGGCTACACCTTC. Its protein is CASTHSLANYGYTF.

The chain's CDR3 is CSVQGLANNEQFF. CDR3 sequence (DNA): TGCAGCGTTCAAGGACTAGCAAACAATGAGCAGTTCTTC. This chain connects TRBV29-1 to TRBJ2-1; 8 nucleotides agree with TRBD2. CDR1 SQVTM and CDR2 ANQGSEA come from the germline V gene. The ends lost 5 bases at V and 5 bases at J; junction bases unmatched: 5. The CDR3 length is 13 residues.

The chain uses TRBV5-4 and TRBJ1-4, with 8 bases matching TRBD1. In germline, CDR1 is SGHNT, CDR2 YYREEE (reference sequence). The J segment lost 6 bases and the V segment lost 4 bases, leaving 2 bases of the junction unmatched. The length of the CDR3 is 13 residues. In DNA form, the CDR3 reads TGTGCCAGCAGCACGACAGGGGATGAAAAACTGTTTTTT. Its translation: CASSTTGDEKLFF.

V is TRBV19 and J is TRBJ1-4; D remains unclear. Per germline, CDR1 LNHDA and CDR2 SQIVND (reference sequence). Trimming took 6 bases from V and 4 from J, leaving 15 bases between them. This CDR3 comprises 15 residues. CDR3 sequence (DNA): TGTGCCAGTAGAGGGCTGGCGTTGAGTAATGAAAAACTGTTTTTT. Its protein is CASRGLALSNEKLFF.

V usage is TRBV11-2 and J usage is TRBJ1-2; TRBD1 might be the D (5 bases). Trimming left V 1 base short and J 2 bases short, with 11 bases between. The CDR3 consists of 15 residues. Germline lookup yields CDR1 SGHAT and CDR2 FQNNGV. This CDR3 is CASSLVSGRNYGYTF. DNA for the CDR3: TGTGCCAGCAGCTTAGTTTCAGGGCGCAACTATGGCTACACCTTC.

The chain joins TRBV4-1 to TRBJ1-2; D gene unclear. This CDR3 has 14 amino acids. Germline V lookup: CDR1 MGHRA, CDR2 YSYEKL. V was trimmed by 2 bases and J by 0 bases, leaving 7 bases between them. As DNA, the CDR3 is TGCGCCAGCAGCCAAACGCCACCTAACTATGGCTACACCTTC. Translated, it gives CASSQTPPNYGYTF.

DNA for the CDR3: TGCAGCGCTGGGGACAGGGGGCATTCCTATGGCTACACCTTC. This codes for CSAGDRGHSYGYTF. The chain couples TRBV29-1 to TRBJ1-2; 12 positions match TRBD1. This CDR3 is built from 14 residues. The germline gives CDR1 SQVTM, CDR2 ANQGSEA. Trimming took 7 bases from V and 4 from J; bases not matched to a gene: 7.

The genes are TRBV5-1 and TRBJ2-3, with D possibly being TRBD2 (6 bases). Trimming took off 6 bases at V and 3 bases at J, with 14 bases between the two ends. CDR3 length: 14 amino acids. Germline loops: CDR1 SGHRS, CDR2 YFSETQ. For the CDR3, the DNA is TGCGCCAGCAAAACTAGCCGTCATACAGATACGCAGTATTTT. This encodes CASKTSRHTDTQYF.

V and J are TRBV6-5 and TRBJ2-1; 8 nucleotides line up with TRBD1. The CDR3 covers 15 residues. The V gene end was trimmed by 6 bases and the J gene end by 6 bases; junction bases not matched to a gene: 10. Germline V gene lookup returns CDR1 MNHEY and CDR2 SVGAGI. In DNA form, the CDR3 reads TGTGCCAGCAGACGACAGGGGCTTTCCGTCAATGAGCAGTTCTTC. Residues: CASRRQGLSVNEQFF.

The rearrangement joins TRBV11-2 to TRBJ1-4; D is uncertain. Per the germline V gene, CDR1 is SGHAT and CDR2 is FQNNGV. The CDR3 runs to 16 residues. V was cut by 5 bases and J by 0 bases, with 13 bases left in between. The CDR3 is CASSLGRVATNEKLFF. The CDR3 DNA sequence: TGTGCCAGCAGCCTGGGCAGAGTAGCAACTAATGAAAAACTGTTTTTT.

This clone was counted a single time. The rearrangement joins TRBV6-1 to TRBJ1-2; D remains ambiguous. Germline values: CDR1 MNHNS, CDR2 SASEGT. V was shortened by 7 bases and J by 3 bases, with 15 bases between the two germline ends. The length of the CDR3 is 14 residues. The CDR3 protein is CASTTHGRHYGYTF. The CDR3 DNA reads TGTGCCAGCACCACTCATGGAAGGCACTATGGCTACACCTTC.

The sample holds a few counts of this clone. The gene calls are TRBV6-5 and TRBJ1-1; 8 bases match TRBD1. This CDR3 is 14 amino acids long. Per the germline V gene, CDR1 is MNHEY and CDR2 is SVGAGI. V lost 2 bases to trimming and J lost 8 bases; unmatched junction nucleotides: 7. The CDR3 region has the DNA TGTGCCAGCAGTTACGGCAGGGGGCGATGGGAAGCTTTCTTT. Protein: CASSYGRGRWEAFF.

The chain couples TRBV6-1 to TRBJ1-6; the D gene is possibly TRBD1 (6 bases). The V end lost 3 bases, the J end lost 7 bases, and 16 bases lay between the germline ends. The CDR3 has 16 residues. From germline, CDR1 is MNHNS and CDR2 SASEGT. CDR3 sequence reads: CASSEQTRGGNSPLHF. DNA of the CDR3: TGTGCCAGCAGTGAGCAGACAAGAGGGGGAAATTCACCCCTCCACTTT.

This rearrangement joins TRBV5-1 to TRBJ2-2; 8 positions match TRBD2. This CDR3 region has 14 residues. In germline, CDR1 is SGHRS, CDR2 YFSETQ. J was trimmed by 4 bases and V by 4 bases; bases with no gene match: 3. CDR3 sequence (DNA): TGCGCCAGCAGCCCGGGGGGGACCACCGGGGAGCTGTTTTTT. It encodes CASSPGGTTGELFF. The full variable domain, in which reference TRBV5-1 and TRBJ2-2 provide the parts outside the CDR3, is KAGVTQTPRYLIKTRGQQVTLSCSPISGHRSVSWYQQTPGQGLQFLFEYFSETQRNKGNFPGRFSGRQFSNSRSEMNVSTLELGDSALYLCASSPGGTTGELFFGEGSRLTVL.

This clone was recorded a few times. The chain links TRBV10-1 to TRBJ2-6; D call uncertain. CDR3 length: 14 residues. V lost 2 bases and J lost 2, with 4 bases in between. From germline, CDR1 is WNHNN and CDR2 SYGVQD (reference sequence). This CDR3 is CASSEGTGANVLTF. CDR3 coding DNA: TGCGCCAGCAGTGAGGGTACTGGGGCCAACGTCCTGACTTTC.

A single count supports this clone. The chain recombines TRBV2 with TRBJ1-5; no clear D gene. Germline V gives CDR1 SNHLY, CDR2 FYNNEI. The CDR3 is 14 amino acids. The V end lost 3 bases, the J end lost 4 bases, and 10 bases lay between the germline ends. CDR3 DNA sequence: TGTGCCAGCAGTGATGGGCGGGGAAATCAGCCCCAGCATTTT. This sequence encodes CASSDGRGNQPQHF.